The 18 T cell receptor beta chains presented below share a single source sample, sequenced in a study of T cells after yellow fever vaccination. TCRdb analysed the 5' RACE reads with MiXCR anew, one entry per CDR3 protein. The table shows 200,000 to 300,000 distinct CDR3 sequences, with about 7% occurring only once. The starting material was CD4+ T cells sorted from PBMCs, obtained on the day of the yellow fever booster vaccination. These receptors were obtained from a man aged 30-40 years who received the YFV17D yellow fever vaccine.

This clonotype was seen ten or more times. This sequence joins TRBV18 and TRBJ2-5; maybe TRBD2 (6 bases). V lost 3 bases to trimming and J lost 4 bases, with 15 bases between them. Germline CDR1 KGHSH, CDR2 LQKENI. This CDR3 is 15 amino acids long. This CDR3 is CASSPYSGELETQYF. The DNA for the CDR3 is TGTGCCAGCTCACCGTATAGCGGAGAGTTAGAGACCCAGTACTTC.

The chain employs TRBV7-9 and TRBJ2-1, with D possibly TRBD2 on 5 matching bases. V dropped 2 bases and J dropped 2 bases, with 7 bases sitting between them. The CDR3 loop spans 14 amino acids. The germline gives CDR1 SEHNR, CDR2 FQNEAQ (reference sequence). The CDR3 protein is CASSLHGTYNEQFF. Written as DNA, the CDR3 is TGTGCCAGCAGCTTACACGGGACCTACAATGAGCAGTTCTTC.

There are many counts of this clonotype. The gene calls are TRBV6-5 and TRBJ2-1, with 13 positions matching TRBD2. With V trimmed by 4 bases and J by 7 bases, 7 bases remained unmatched. The CDR3 totals 16 residues. The germline V gene has CDR1 MNHEY and CDR2 SVGAGI. The CDR3 protein is CASSSRLAGGLNEQFF. The CDR3 DNA sequence: TGTGCCAGCAGTTCCCGACTAGCGGGAGGTTTAAATGAGCAGTTCTTC.

The chain is built from TRBV6-1 and TRBJ2-3, with D maybe TRBD1 (5 bases). CDR1 MNHNS and CDR2 SASEGT come from the germline V gene. Trimming took 6 bases from V and 0 from J, leaving 10 bases between them. The CDR3 is 14 residues long. The DNA of the CDR3 is TGTGCCAGCAGACAGCAGGGAAGCACAGATACGCAGTATTTT. Its protein product is CASRQQGSTDTQYF.

This clonotype was seen repeatedly, ten times or more. The chain is built from TRBV10-1 and TRBJ2-7, with 10 positions matching TRBD1. The germline V gene has CDR1 WNHNN and CDR2 SYGVQD (reference sequence). The CDR3 contains 16 residues. V lost 4 bases, J lost 9 bases, and 15 bases stayed unmatched. The CDR3 nucleotides read TGCGCCAGCAGTGCGTCCGGGGGGACAGGGGTAGGTGTGCAGTACTTC. Translation gives CASSASGGTGVGVQYF.

The chain combines TRBV23-1 with TRBJ2-2, with 8 bases fitting TRBD1. TRBV23-1 has ORF status, its function being uncertain. J lost 1 base, V lost 3 bases, and 7 bases had no gene match. The CDR3 extends over 17 amino acids. DNA for the CDR3: TGCGCCAGCAGTCATTTACCGGGACAGGAGAACACCGGGGAGCTGTTTTTT. The encoded protein is CASSHLPGQENTGELFF.

This clonotype was counted many times. The chain carries TRBV5-1 and TRBJ2-2; possible D gene TRBD2, 6 bases. Germline assignment: CDR1 SGHRS and CDR2 YFSETQ. This CDR3 comprises 21 residues. Between the trimmed V and J ends, which lost 4 bases and 6 bases, there was a span of 34 bases. The DNA for the CDR3 is TGCGCCAGCAGCGTTGGGGGGAAAACAATCGAGAGGACTGAGTCGGCCGGGGAGCTGTTTTTT. Amino acids: CASSVGGKTIERTESAGELFF.

This clonotype was seen repeatedly, ten times or more. This chain uses TRBV7-8 with TRBJ2-7; no definite D call. CDR3 length: 11 residues. Germline V lookup: CDR1 SGHVS, CDR2 FQNEAQ. V was pared by 1 base and J by 4 bases, with 2 bases between. The CDR3 sequence is CASSLVYEQYF. CDR3 DNA sequence: TGTGCCAGCAGCTTAGTGTACGAGCAGTACTTC.

This clonotype occurred a few times. This chain connects TRBV13 to TRBJ1-2, with D unclear. Trimming took off 1 base at V and 4 bases at J, with 7 bases between the two ends. The germline CDR1 and CDR2 sequences are PRHDT and FYEKMQ (reference sequence). The CDR3 runs to 13 residues. As DNA, the CDR3 is TGTGCCAGCAGCTTAGACTCCCTCTATGGCTACACCTTC. Translation gives CASSLDSLYGYTF.

Only a few counts were recorded for this clonotype. V gene TRBV7-9 combines with J gene TRBJ2-7; D remains ambiguous. CDR1 is SEHNR, CDR2 FQNEAQ, per germline (reference sequence). Trimming left V 1 base short and J 4 bases short, with 5 bases between. This CDR3 contains 12 residues. In nucleotides, the CDR3 is TGTGCCAGCAGCTTAGTAGCTTACGAGCAGTACTTC. It translates to CASSLVAYEQYF.

In its sample, this clonotype was seen many times. This chain connects TRBV11-2 to TRBJ1-4, with D perhaps TRBD1 (5 bases). V gave up 1 base and J gave up 13 bases, with 13 bases separating them. This CDR3 is built from 13 residues. Germline loops: CDR1 SGHAT, CDR2 FQNNGV. Written as DNA, the CDR3 is TGTGCCAGCAGCTTAGCGCAGGGAGTGGGACTGTTTTTT. It translates to CASSLAQGVGLFF.

The genes are TRBV12-3 or TRBV12-4 and TRBJ2-1, with 12 nucleotides matching TRBD2. CDR3 size: 16 residues. The V segment lost 4 bases and the J segment 9 bases; nucleotides outside the gene matches: 10. The CDR3 nucleotides read TGTGCCAGCAGTTCTAGCGGGAGGGCCGGTTTTGGTGAGCAGTTCTTC. Amino acid sequence: CASSSSGRAGFGEQFF.

This clonotype was seen only a few times. The chain carries TRBV6-2 or TRBV6-3 and TRBJ1-1; TRBD1 might be the D (5 bases). The CDR3 consists of 14 residues. CDR1 is MNHEY and CDR2 is SVGEGT in the germline V gene. Trimming stripped 2 bases from V and 4 bases from J, with 11 bases between. The DNA of the CDR3 is TGTGCCAGCAGTTACGGCAGGGCGATCACTGAAGCTTTCTTT. It encodes CASSYGRAITEAFF.

The rearrangement uses TRBV24-1 and TRBJ2-3; no clear D. The CDR3 extends over 13 amino acids. Trimming shortened V by 4 bases and J by 5 bases, and 9 bases separated the two germline ends. The germline CDR1 and CDR2 sequences are KGHDR and SFDVKD. CDR3 sequence: CATSDPQRDTQYF. Written as DNA, the CDR3 is TGTGCCACCAGTGACCCCCAAAGAGATACGCAGTATTTT.

The chain joins TRBV5-1 to TRBJ2-1; 10 positions agree with TRBD2. V gave up 1 base and J gave up 4 bases; unmatched junction bases: 5. The length of the CDR3 is 16 residues. The germline V gene encodes CDR1 SGHRS and CDR2 YFSETQ. The CDR3 nucleotides read TGCGCCAGCAGCTTGAAGGCTAGCGGGGGTTACAATGAGCAGTTCTTC. This sequence encodes CASSLKASGGYNEQFF.

In its sample, this clonotype was seen many times. The gene calls are TRBV5-6 and TRBJ2-2; 9 positions agree with TRBD1. This CDR3 has 15 residues. The V gene's germline CDR1 is SGHDT and CDR2 YYEEEE. V lost 4 bases, J lost 5 bases, and 6 bases stayed unmatched. This chain's CDR3 is CASSGGTGQTGELFF. In nucleotides, the CDR3 is TGTGCCAGCAGCGGAGGGACAGGGCAAACCGGGGAGCTGTTTTTT.

Of note for this clonotype: A much larger clonotype is one base distant, so this may be a read error. This chain connects TRBV5-6 to TRBJ2-5; TRBD1 aligns across 7 bases. The CDR3 totals 15 residues. V dropped 0 bases and J dropped 1; count of bases not matched to a gene: 3. Germline loops: CDR1 SGHDT, CDR2 YYEEEE. DNA for the CDR3: TGTGCCAGCAGCTTGGACAGGGGATGCCAAGAGACCCAGTACTTC. Translating it yields CASSLDRGCQETQYF.

This chain connects TRBV11-2 to TRBJ2-1; 12 nucleotides align to TRBD2. This CDR3 has 17 residues. The V gene end was trimmed by 1 base and the J gene end by 10 bases; junction bases not matched to a gene: 11. The V gene's germline CDR1 is SGHAT and CDR2 FQNNGV. CDR3 protein: CASSLGSRLAGDREQFF. CDR3 coding DNA: TGTGCCAGCAGCTTAGGGTCTCGACTAGCGGGAGATAGAGAGCAGTTCTTC.